This paragraph reports one T cell receptor beta chain. This sample was taken from a study of blood T cell repertoires in COVID-19. Study at large: T cells, B-cell-depleted T cells, or PBMCs supplied cDNA or gDNA.

Here immunoSEQ multiplex PCR was the method, and the copy in TCRdb shows in-frame clones only, minus some. This sample has approximately 500,000 clones; roughly 90% occur once, and the top ten carry roughly 1.9%. The participants were between about 18 and 90 years old and came from 24 US areas. The TCR sequence derives from a woman in her thirties or forties who had recovered from COVID-19. Sequences were obtained from PBMCs or T cells enriched from blood (not recorded which).

CDR3 residues: CASSLEPGSSYEQYF. CDR3 coding DNA: TGCGCCAGCAGCTTGGAGCCGGGGAGCTCCTACGAGCAGTACTTC. The chain carries TRBV5-1 and TRBJ2-7; maybe TRBD2 (5 bases). Per the germline V gene, CDR1 is SGHRS and CDR2 is YFSETQ. Trimming shortened V by 0 bases and J by 0 bases, and 10 bases separated the two germline ends. This CDR3 spans 15 amino acids.